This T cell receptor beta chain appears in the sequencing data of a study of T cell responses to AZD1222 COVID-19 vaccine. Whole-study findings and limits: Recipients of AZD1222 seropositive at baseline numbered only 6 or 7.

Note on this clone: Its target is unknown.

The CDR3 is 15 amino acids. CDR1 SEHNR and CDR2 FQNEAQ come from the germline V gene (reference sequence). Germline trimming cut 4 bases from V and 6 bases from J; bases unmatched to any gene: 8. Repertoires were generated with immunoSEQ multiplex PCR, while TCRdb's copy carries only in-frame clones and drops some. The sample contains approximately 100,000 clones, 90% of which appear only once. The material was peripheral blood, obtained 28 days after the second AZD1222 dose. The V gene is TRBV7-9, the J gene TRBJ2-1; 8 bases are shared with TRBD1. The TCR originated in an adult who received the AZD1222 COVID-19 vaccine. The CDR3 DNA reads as TGTGCCAGCAGCTCGGACAGGGAAACTGGCAATGAGCAGTTCTTC. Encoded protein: CASSSDRETGNEQFF. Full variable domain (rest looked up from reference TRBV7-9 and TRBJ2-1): DTGVSQNPRHKITKRGQNVTFRCDPISEHNRLYWYRQTLGQGPEFLTYFQNEAQLEKSRLLSDRFSAERPKGSFSTLEIQRTEQGDSAMYLCASSSDRETGNEQFFGPGTRLTVL.